The clone carrying this T cell receptor beta chain was recorded at least ten times. The antigen remains undetermined. The CDR3 spans 14 residues. Germline V gene data show CDR1 as MGHRA and CDR2 as YSYEKL. J lost 4 bases, V lost 1 base, and 1 base had no gene match. This sample was included in a study of T-cell reconstitution after alpha-beta-depleted transplantation in children. Overall study results and limits: Several hundred rapidly expanded clones from non-depleted graft cells reportedly supplied alpha-beta T cells about two months post-transplant. The main origin of T-cell counts and diversity one year after transplant was newly produced T cells. Surviving recipient T cells and thymic progenitors underlay high day-60 TCRbeta diversity in some patients.

During its preparation, the TCRbeta library received unique molecular identifiers. TCRdb independently ran MiXCR on the PCR reads; one entry per CDR3 protein. The table has roughly 500,000 distinct CDR3 sequences, about 10% seen once. The TCR originated in a child aged 2 to 10 with inherited bone marrow failure, due to receive a stem cell transplant. The starting material was PBMCs, obtained before TCRalphabeta/CD19-depleted stem cell transplant. The chain has TRBV4-1 and TRBJ2-7, with 10 bases lining up with TRBD2. The CDR3 region has the DNA TGCGCCAGCAGCCAAGCTAGCGGGAGTTACGAGCAGTACTTC. Translation gives CASSQASGSYEQYF.